The next 22 T cell receptor beta chains were all read from a single sample in a study of T cells in Graves' hyperthyroidism and ophthalmopathy. Amplified TCR beta CDR3 regions came from RNA transcripts. When the TCR CDR3 underwent first-round RT-PCR, the HTBI primer set was used. TCRdb processed the multiplex PCR reads anew with MiXCR; each CDR3 protein has one entry. The sample holds about 710,000 distinct CDR3 sequences, 16% seen once. The material sequenced was blood. The origin of the receptors is a young man with Graves' hyperthyroidism.

This clonotype showed up many times. This CDR3 is CSAWDGDQPQHF. The CDR3 coding sequence is TGCAGTGCTTGGGACGGGGATCAGCCCCAGCATTTT. The chain has TRBV20-1 and TRBJ1-5; a possible D gene is TRBD1 (5 bases). Germline CDR1 DFQATT, CDR2 SNEGSKA (reference sequence). V was clipped by 5 bases and J by 5 bases, with 10 bases between them. The CDR3 is made up of 12 amino acids.

The chain is built from TRBV10-3 and TRBJ2-1, with TRBD2 identical over 7 bases. The V and J ends lost 11 bases and 4 bases, in that order; junction bases with no gene match: 14. The CDR3 covers 15 residues. Germline CDR1 and CDR2: ENHRY and SYGVKD. This chain's CDR3 is CASSAAGVYYNEQFF. Written as DNA, the CDR3 is TGTGCCTCATCGGCGGCGGGAGTGTATTACAATGAGCAGTTCTTC.

This clonotype has at least ten counts. The genes are TRBV2 and TRBJ2-1; D is unresolved. CDR1 is SNHLY, CDR2 FYNNEI, per germline. The CDR3 covers 14 residues. The germline V and J ends were trimmed by 7 bases and 0 bases, with 10 bases remaining between them. CDR3 sequence reads: CASTRSSSYNEQFF. The CDR3 bases are TGTGCCAGCACGCGGTCGAGCTCCTACAATGAGCAGTTCTTC.

This clonotype has at least ten counts. The gene calls are TRBV2 and TRBJ1-5; unclear D gene. CDR1 is SNHLY and CDR2 is FYNNEI in the germline V gene. V was trimmed by 4 bases and J by 4 bases, leaving 8 bases between them. The CDR3 extends over 13 amino acids. In nucleotides, the CDR3 is TGTGCCAGCAGTGTCAGGCAGAATCAGCCCCAGCATTTT. This codes for CASSVRQNQPQHF.

This clonotype was found once. The chain links TRBV9 to TRBJ1-1, with D maybe TRBD1 (6 bases). This CDR3 region has 15 residues. Trimming pared 3 bases from V and 11 bases from J, leaving 23 bases between. CDR1 and CDR2 from the germline V gene are SGDLS and YYNGEE. CDR3 DNA: TGTGCCAGCAGCGCCGACGCCCGGGACACCGTGGGGGCTTTCTTT. It is translated as CASSADARDTVGAFF. Based on the CDR3 plus reference TRBV9 and TRBJ1-1, the full variable domain is DSGVTQTPKHLITATGQRVTLRCSPRSGDLSVYWYQQSLDQGLQFLIQYYNGEERAKGNILERFSAQQFPDLHSELNLSSLELGDSALYFCASSADARDTVGAFFGQGTRLTVV.

The sample holds many counts of this clonotype. Here the CDR3 reads CAIRPGGGLAGEVETQYF. CDR3 bases: TGTGCCATCAGACCCGGCGGCGGACTAGCGGGAGAGGTAGAGACCCAGTACTTC. V usage is TRBV10-3 and J usage is TRBJ2-5, with 13 bases that match TRBD2. The ends lost 6 bases at V and 4 bases at J; junction bases unmatched: 14. CDR1 and CDR2 from the germline V gene are ENHRY and SYGVKD. This CDR3 region has 18 residues.

At least ten counts were recorded for this clonotype. The V and J genes are TRBV20-1 and TRBJ2-3; 7 bases are a match to TRBD2. The V and J ends lost 3 bases and 4 bases, in that order; junction bases with no gene match: 7. This CDR3 has 14 amino acids. Germline V gene lookup returns CDR1 DFQATT and CDR2 SNEGSKA (reference sequence). The CDR3 coding sequence is TGCAGTGCTAGTGGGGCGGGGGAGGCAGATACGCAGTATTTT. It specifies CSASGAGEADTQYF.

This clonotype was seen more than once but under ten times. The chain is built from TRBV29-1 and TRBJ1-1; TRBD1 agrees at 8 bases. Germline loops: CDR1 SQVTM, CDR2 ANQGSEA. The CDR3 is 12 amino acids. V was clipped by 6 bases and J by 5 bases; unmatched bases: 5. The CDR3 DNA follows: TGCAGCGTATACGACAGGGGAACTGAAGCTTTCTTT. As protein: CSVYDRGTEAFF.

This clonotype was found many times. The rearrangement links TRBV10-3 to TRBJ2-7; TRBD1 matches 9 bases. This CDR3 is built from 16 residues. Trimming removed 5 bases from V and 6 bases from J; junction bases left unmatched: 14. CDR1 is ENHRY and CDR2 is SYGVKD in the germline V gene. This chain's CDR3 is CAISHTGTGRNGEQYF. DNA for the CDR3: TGTGCCATCAGTCATACCGGGACAGGGCGGAACGGCGAGCAGTACTTC.

This clonotype was observed many times. V usage is TRBV18 and J usage is TRBJ2-1; 11 bases match TRBD2. Germline V lookup: CDR1 KGHSH, CDR2 LQKENI. This CDR3 has 16 amino acids. The V gene end was trimmed by 0 bases and the J gene end by 9 bases; junction bases not matched to a gene: 7. The CDR3 coding sequence is TGTGCCAGCTCACCACCGGGGCTAGCGGGAGGATTTGAGCAGTTCTTC. Protein product: CASSPPGLAGGFEQFF.

The sample holds many counts of this clonotype. The chain combines TRBV5-1 with TRBJ2-1; D is uncertain. The CDR3 contains 13 residues. Trimming shortened V by 0 bases and J by 8 bases, and 9 bases separated the two germline ends. The V gene's germline CDR1 is SGHRS and CDR2 YFSETQ. The CDR3 DNA reads TGCGCCAGCAGCTTGGCTCCGGCCGATGAGCAGTTCTTC. It translates to CASSLAPADEQFF. The full variable domain, completed using reference TRBV5-1 and TRBJ2-1, is KAGVTQTPRYLIKTRGQQVTLSCSPISGHRSVSWYQQTPGQGLQFLFEYFSETQRNKGNFPGRFSGRQFSNSRSEMNVSTLELGDSALYLCASSLAPADEQFFGPGTRLTVL.

In its sample, this clonotype was seen many times. The chain links TRBV30 to TRBJ2-7; a possible D gene is TRBD1 (5 bases). This CDR3 contains 14 residues. Trimming stripped 0 bases from V and 4 bases from J, with 13 bases between. Germline V lookup: CDR1 GTSNPN, CDR2 SVGIG (reference sequence). Here the CDR3 DNA reads TGTGCCTGGAGTGTAGCCCAGGGCTGGTACGAGCAGTACTTC. As protein: CAWSVAQGWYEQYF.

This clonotype has only a few counts. The chain carries TRBV7-9 and TRBJ2-7; TRBD1 is a possible D gene (5 bases). The germline V gene encodes CDR1 SEHNR and CDR2 FQNEAQ (reference sequence). The CDR3 sequence is 16 residues long. The V gene lost 4 bases and the J gene lost 3 bases, with 19 bases spanning the gap. The CDR3: CASSYAKAGMYYEQYF. CDR3 bases: TGTGCCAGCAGCTATGCCAAAGCAGGGATGTACTACGAGCAGTACTTC.

J is TRBJ2-3 and V is TRBV29-1; TRBD2 matches 10 bases. The junction had 16 bases not matched to a gene; V was cut back by 4 bases and J by 0 bases. Looked up from germline, CDR1 is SQVTM and CDR2 is ANQGSEA. CDR3 length: 19 residues. CDR3 sequence reads: CSVVFWGSTTSGSTDTQYF. Here the CDR3 DNA reads TGCAGCGTTGTCTTCTGGGGAAGCACGACTAGCGGGAGCACAGATACGCAGTATTTT.

This clonotype came up a few times. The chain recombines TRBV6-4 with TRBJ2-2; D gene uncertain. V lost 8 bases, J lost 5 bases, and 6 bases lay in between. In germline, CDR1 is MRHNA, CDR2 SNTAGT. The length of the CDR3 is 11 residues. CDR3 bases: TGTGCCAGCGCAAAGACCGGGGAGCTGTTTTTT. This translates into CASAKTGELFF.

This clonotype was seen ten or more times. The V call is TRBV27, the J call TRBJ2-1; D is possibly TRBD2 (5 bases). Germline V CDR1 and CDR2: MNHEY, SMNVEV (reference sequence). The V end lost 6 bases, the J end lost 0 bases, and 15 bases lay between the germline ends. The CDR3 consists of 16 residues. The DNA of the CDR3 is TGTGCCAGCAGGCATGGGCCTGGGAGCTCCTACAATGAGCAGTTCTTC. Translating gives CASRHGPGSSYNEQFF.

This clonotype was observed a handful of times. The chain carries TRBV9 and TRBJ2-1; 12 bases line up with TRBD2. Germline CDR1 SGDLS, CDR2 YYNGEE. Trimming removed 4 bases from V and 5 bases from J; junction bases left unmatched: 7. This CDR3 comprises 16 residues. DNA of the CDR3: TGTGCCAGCAGCTATGGCGGGACTAGCGGGCACAATGAGCAGTTCTTC. Translation gives CASSYGGTSGHNEQFF.

This clonotype was observed a handful of times. The chain couples TRBV12-3 or TRBV12-4 to TRBJ2-2, with a weak D call TRBD1 (6 bases). V gave up 5 bases and J gave up 3 bases, with 16 bases separating them. The CDR3 is 16 amino acids. CDR3 in amino acids: CASSQNRVSYTGELFF. The CDR3 coding sequence is TGTGCCAGCAGTCAAAACAGGGTATCGTACACCGGGGAGCTGTTTTTT.

This clonotype was found many times. This sequence joins TRBV2 and TRBJ2-6; D possibly corresponds to TRBD2 (6 bases). This CDR3 region has 15 residues. V lost 7 bases, J lost 2 bases, and 12 bases lay in between. Per the germline V gene, CDR1 is SNHLY and CDR2 is FYNNEI. This chain's CDR3 is CASTLGGTGANVLTF. Here the CDR3 DNA reads TGTGCCAGCACCCTCGGAGGGACTGGGGCCAACGTCCTGACTTTC.

This clonotype came up a few times. The rearrangement uses TRBV30 and TRBJ2-2, with 10 bases identical to TRBD1. The CDR3 is made up of 14 amino acids. Trimming took 7 bases from V and 6 from J; bases not matched to a gene: 8. Germline assignment: CDR1 GTSNPN and CDR2 SVGIG (reference sequence). CDR3 region: CASRQGALPGELFF. Here the CDR3 DNA reads TGTGCCTCTCGACAGGGGGCGCTACCCGGGGAGCTGTTTTTT.

Many counts were recorded for this clonotype. The chain joins TRBV6-1 to TRBJ2-7, with D maybe TRBD1 (6 bases). Germline V gene lookup returns CDR1 MNHNS and CDR2 SASEGT. Trimming removed 5 bases from V and 2 bases from J, with 19 bases in between. This CDR3 spans 16 amino acids. In DNA form, the CDR3 reads TGTGCCAGCAGTTATGCTGGGGACACCGAGACCTACGAGCAGTACTTC. The encoded protein is CASSYAGDTETYEQYF.

This clonotype was counted ten times or more. The J gene is TRBJ2-3, the V gene TRBV12-3 or TRBV12-4; 9 nucleotides align to TRBD2. The V and J ends lost 0 bases and 6 bases, in that order; junction bases with no gene match: 7. This CDR3 contains 16 residues. CDR3 bases: TGTGCCAGCAGTTTAGCGGGGATAGCGGGAGTCGATACGCAGTATTTT. Its translation: CASSLAGIAGVDTQYF.